A single sample is the source of the 19 T cell receptor beta chains below, sequenced in a study. TCRdb ran MiXCR on the RT-PCR reads and lists one entry per CDR3 protein. Of hundreds of thousands of distinct CDR3 sequences detected, 14% appear once; the ten largest clones hold 3% to 4.5%. The sample consisted of memory CD4+ T cells from blood. The receptors stem from a female donor in good health, serving as a healthy control.

In its sample, this clonotype was seen a few times. The rearrangement links TRBV6-1 to TRBJ2-1; D call uncertain. Trimming left V 10 bases short and J 2 bases short, with 6 bases between. Germline CDR1 MNHNS, CDR2 SASEGT. The CDR3 runs 11 residues. CDR3 protein: CATNPYNEQFF. The CDR3 nucleotides are TGTGCCACCAACCCCTACAATGAGCAGTTCTTC.

This chain links TRBV5-6 with TRBJ2-1; D gene unclear. This CDR3 has 12 residues. Germline CDR1 is SGHDT and CDR2 is YYEEEE. V lost 4 bases, J lost 8 bases, and 10 bases lay in between. The CDR3 region is CASSRRVDEQFF. CDR3 DNA sequence: TGTGCCAGCAGCCGAAGGGTTGATGAGCAGTTCTTC.

The chain is built from TRBV5-1 and TRBJ2-1; either TRBD1 or TRBD2 may supply D (5 bases each). Trimming removed 5 bases from V and 12 bases from J, with 15 bases in between. Per germline, CDR1 SGHRS and CDR2 YFSETQ. CDR3 size: 12 residues. This CDR3 reads CASSSGSGWQFF. The CDR3 coding sequence is TGCGCCAGCAGTTCAGGGAGCGGCTGGCAGTTCTTC. The complete variable domain, with remaining parts taken from reference TRBV5-1 and TRBJ2-1, reads KAGVTQTPRYLIKTRGQQVTLSCSPISGHRSVSWYQQTPGQGLQFLFEYFSETQRNKGNFPGRFSGRQFSNSRSEMNVSTLELGDSALYLCASSSGSGWQFFGPGTRLTVL.

The CDR3 here is CSAVFAGGRNEQFF. The CDR3 DNA is TGCAGTGCGGTGTTCGCGGGAGGACGGAATGAGCAGTTCTTC. V usage is TRBV20-1 and J usage is TRBJ2-1, with 8 bases lining up with TRBD2. Germline loops: CDR1 DFQATT, CDR2 SNEGSKA (reference sequence). The trim removed 6 bases at V and 7 bases at J, leaving 11 bases unmatched. The CDR3 covers 14 residues.

In its sample, this clonotype was seen many times. CDR3 residues: CASSRGRGQPQHF. In DNA, the CDR3 is TGTGCCAGCAGTAGGGGGCGAGGACAGCCCCAGCATTTT. The chain is built from TRBV12-3 or TRBV12-4 and TRBJ1-5, with 7 positions matching TRBD1. With 5 bases clipped from V and 7 bases from J, the junction kept 5 bases outside the gene matches. CDR3 size: 13 residues.

This clonotype has a count of ten or more. The chain is built from TRBV12-3 or TRBV12-4 and TRBJ1-2; D possibly corresponds to TRBD1 (5 bases). The CDR3 runs 14 residues. Trimming removed 3 bases at V and 4 bases at J, with 12 bases between. CDR3 coding DNA: TGTGCCAGCAGTTTGGGGGGGATGGGCTATGGCTACACCTTC. Residues: CASSLGGMGYGYTF.

This clonotype was found a few times. The chain uses TRBV7-2 and TRBJ2-5; 7 bases are a match to TRBD2. Germline V CDR1 and CDR2: SGHTA, FQGNSA. The junction had 8 bases not matched to a gene; V was cut back by 5 bases and J by 2 bases. This CDR3 region has 15 residues. The CDR3 DNA sequence: TGTGCCAGCAGCCCAGGGACTACCTTACAAGAGACCCAGTACTTC. Its translation is CASSPGTTLQETQYF.

This clonotype has at least ten counts. The V and J genes are TRBV12-3 or TRBV12-4 and TRBJ2-5; D may correspond to TRBD1 or TRBD2 (5 bases each). The CDR3 covers 15 residues. V was trimmed by 3 bases and J by 1 base, leaving 12 bases between them. CDR3 residues: CASSFYFGGQETQYF. CDR3 nucleotide sequence: TGTGCCAGCAGTTTTTACTTTGGGGGCCAAGAGACCCAGTACTTC.

This clonotype has at least ten counts. V usage is TRBV4-1 and J usage is TRBJ2-7; D is possibly TRBD2 (5 bases). This CDR3 contains 13 residues. V lost 4 bases, J lost 3 bases, and 10 bases lay in between. Germline CDR1 is MGHRA and CDR2 is YSYEKL. CDR3 bases: TGCGCCAGCAGCCCGCGGGTGGACTACGAGCAGTACTTC. Protein product: CASSPRVDYEQYF.

This clonotype appeared a single time. The chain combines TRBV28 with TRBJ1-4; a possible D gene is TRBD1 (6 bases). Between the trimmed V and J ends, which lost 5 bases and 0 bases, there was a span of 16 bases. The V gene's germline CDR1 is MDHEN and CDR2 SYDVKM. The CDR3 has 17 residues. CDR3 DNA: TGTGCCAGCAGTCGGGCAGAGGGGGTCCCAACTAATGAAAAACTGTTTTTT. Translating gives CASSRAEGVPTNEKLFF.

This clonotype was seen more than once but under ten times. The CDR3 is CASSLAGGPLKTQYF. CDR3 DNA: TGTGCCAGCAGTTTAGCGGGAGGGCCTCTGAAGACCCAGTACTTC. The rearrangement links TRBV12-3 or TRBV12-4 to TRBJ2-5, with 7 bases fitting TRBD2. The CDR3 covers 15 residues. V was pared by 0 bases and J by 6 bases, with 7 bases of the junction left unmatched.

Ten or more counts support this clonotype. The CDR3 DNA follows: TGTGCCAGCAGCCGCTACCAGGGGAGCAATGAGCAGTTCTTC. It specifies CASSRYQGSNEQFF. This chain uses TRBV7-2 with TRBJ2-1, with D possibly TRBD1 on 6 matching bases. The CDR3 loop spans 14 amino acids. V dropped 5 bases and J dropped 6 bases, with 14 bases sitting between them. In germline, CDR1 is SGHTA, CDR2 FQGNSA. Full variable domain (missing parts from reference TRBV7-2 and TRBJ2-1): GAGVSQSPSNKVTEKGKDVELRCDPISGHTALYWYRQSLGQGLEFLIYFQGNSAPDKSGLPSDRFSAERTGGSVSTLTIQRTQQEDSAVYLCASSRYQGSNEQFFGPGTRLTVL.

This clonotype was detected many times. This sequence joins TRBV12-5 and TRBJ2-2; TRBD2 matches at 11 bases. J was trimmed by 5 bases and V by 1 base; bases with no gene match: 0. This CDR3 is built from 15 residues. Germline values: CDR1 LGHNT, CDR2 FRNRAP. CDR3: CASGLGTSGTGELFF. CDR3 in DNA: TGTGCTAGTGGTTTGGGGACTAGCGGGACCGGGGAGCTGTTTTTT.

This clonotype was found a few times. V gene TRBV4-2 combines with J gene TRBJ1-2; 8 bases map to TRBD1. Unmatched junction bases numbered 8, after V lost 4 bases and J lost 1 base. The V gene's germline CDR1 is LGHNA and CDR2 YNFKEQ. This CDR3 spans 16 amino acids. This chain's CDR3 is CASSPGQVELNYGYTF. The CDR3 nucleotides read TGTGCCAGCAGCCCGGGACAGGTGGAGCTTAACTATGGCTACACCTTC.

This clonotype was detected many times. The V call is TRBV6-5, the J call TRBJ2-7, with D perhaps TRBD1 (6 bases). The germline V gene encodes CDR1 MNHEY and CDR2 SVGAGI. CDR3 length equals 15 residues. Trimming stripped 6 bases from V and 4 bases from J, with 19 bases between. In DNA, the CDR3 is TGTGCCAGCAGCCTCAGGGGATATGGTGGTTACGAGCAGTACTTC. Translating it yields CASSLRGYGGYEQYF.

The chain uses TRBV6-6 and TRBJ2-2; D may be TRBD1 or TRBD2 (5 bases each). The ends were cut back, 4 bases at V and 6 bases at J, with 9 bases in the middle. Germline V gene data show CDR1 as MNHNY and CDR2 as SVGAGI (reference sequence). The CDR3 is 13 amino acids. DNA of the CDR3: TGTGCCAGCAGTTTCCGGGGCCCCGGGGAGCTGTTTTTT. It is translated as CASSFRGPGELFF.

J is TRBJ2-2 and V is TRBV5-4; TRBD2 matches at 8 bases. Unmatched junction bases numbered 9, after V lost 5 bases and J lost 0 bases. Germline V gives CDR1 SGHNT, CDR2 YYREEE (reference sequence). The CDR3 has 17 amino acids. The CDR3 nucleotides read TGTGCCAGCAGGCGCACAACTAGCGGCCCGAACACCGGGGAGCTGTTTTTT. Its translation: CASRRTTSGPNTGELFF.

Only a few counts were recorded for this clonotype. V gene TRBV28 combines with J gene TRBJ1-5; no clear D. The CDR3 spans 13 residues. Deletions cut 2 bases from V and 7 bases from J, with 9 bases between. Looked up from germline, CDR1 is MDHEN and CDR2 is SYDVKM. In DNA, the CDR3 is TGTGCCAGCAGTTTAGGCTGGAGACAGCCCCAGCATTTT. Translation: CASSLGWRQPQHF. Full variable domain (outside the CDR3, taken from reference TRBV28 and TRBJ1-5): DVKVTQSSRYLVKRTGEKVFLECVQDMDHENMFWYRQDPGLGLRLIYFSYDVKMKEKGDIPEGYSVSREKKERFSLILESASTNQTSMYLCASSLGWRQPQHFGDGTRLSIL.

V gene TRBV5-4 combines with J gene TRBJ2-5; D may correspond to TRBD1 or TRBD2 (6 bases each). The CDR3 covers 13 residues. CDR1 and CDR2 from the germline V gene are SGHNT and YYREEE (reference sequence). Trimming removed 4 bases from V and 7 bases from J, with 14 bases in between. The CDR3 loop reads CASSPEGGRTQYF. The CDR3 nucleotides read TGTGCCAGCAGCCCCGAAGGGGGGAGGACCCAGTACTTC. Full variable domain (remainder filled in from reference TRBV5-4 and TRBJ2-5): ETGVTQSPTHLIKTRGQQVTLRCSSQSGHNTVSWYQQALGQGPQFIFQYYREEENGRGNFPPRFSGLQFPNYSSELNVNALELDDSALYLCASSPEGGRTQYFGPGTRLLVL.